These T cell receptor beta chains were read from a single sample in a study of blood T cell repertoires in COVID-19. TCRdb's table, derived via immunoSEQ multiplex PCR, lists solely in-frame clones and lacks some. Here the sample spans over 95,000 clones, approximately 81% being singletons. The source material was peripheral blood. Every receptor here comes from a man aged 50 to 59 with acute or convalescent COVID-19. The CDR3 runs from the conserved cysteine through the conserved F or W. Fields, in order: clone size, D gene, V gene, J gene, CDR3 length, CDR3 DNA, CDR3 protein. A D gene is named only where the DNA matches it firmly. Size values are once, few and many counts, or a class for expanded clones, and some rows have none.

clone_size: .
d_call: TRBD1
v_call: TRBV9
j_call: TRBJ1-2
cdr3_length: 15
cdr3_nt: TGTGCCAGCAGCGTCCGGGACAGCAACCCCTATGGCTACACCTTC
cdr3_aa: CASSVRDSNPYGYTF

clone_size: once
d_call: .
v_call: TRBV28
j_call: TRBJ1-1
cdr3_length: 12
cdr3_nt: TGTGCCAGCCGTATCTCGAACACTGAAGCTTTCTTT
cdr3_aa: CASRISNTEAFF

clone_size: .
d_call: TRBD1
v_call: TRBV5-6
j_call: TRBJ1-4
cdr3_length: 16
cdr3_nt: TGTGCCAGCAGCTTGCCCTACCAGGGGGTGAGTGAAAAACTGTTTTTT
cdr3_aa: CASSLPYQGVSEKLFF

clone_size: .
d_call: .
v_call: TRBV3-1/TRBV3-2
j_call: TRBJ1-1
cdr3_length: 13
cdr3_nt: TGTGCCAGCAGCCAGCAGACAGCGACTGAAGCTTTCTTT
cdr3_aa: CASSQQTATEAFF

clone_size: .
d_call: .
v_call: TRBV6-5
j_call: TRBJ2-5
cdr3_length: 11
cdr3_nt: TGTGCCAGCAGCCTCGGGGGGACCCAGTACTTC
cdr3_aa: CASSLGGTQYF

clone_size: .
d_call: .
v_call: TRBV5-1
j_call: TRBJ1-2
cdr3_length: 14
cdr3_nt: TGCGCCAGCAGCTTGGCGCCCAGGGACTATGGCTACACCTTC
cdr3_aa: CASSLAPRDYGYTF

clone_size: .
d_call: TRBD2
v_call: TRBV5-1
j_call: TRBJ2-3
cdr3_length: 15
cdr3_nt: TGCGCCAGCCACGTGAGCGGGGGGACGACAGATACGCAGTATTTT
cdr3_aa: CASHVSGGTTDTQYF

clone_size: .
d_call: .
v_call: TRBV19
j_call: TRBJ1-2
cdr3_length: 12
cdr3_nt: TGTGCCAGTGGATGGGCTGCCCTTGGCTACACCTTC
cdr3_aa: CASGWAALGYTF

clone_size: .
d_call: .
v_call: TRBV12-3/TRBV12-4
j_call: TRBJ2-7
cdr3_length: 13
cdr3_nt: TGTGCCAGCAGTTTAACACAGGACCACGAGCAGTACTTC
cdr3_aa: CASSLTQDHEQYF

clone_size: .
d_call: TRBD1
v_call: TRBV11-2
j_call: TRBJ2-1
cdr3_length: 16
cdr3_nt: TGTGCCAGCAGTCGTAGACAGGGACCGGTCTACAATGAGCAGTTCTTC
cdr3_aa: CASSRRQGPVYNEQFF

clone_size: few
d_call: TRBD2
v_call: TRBV5-1
j_call: TRBJ2-5
cdr3_length: 12
cdr3_nt: TGCGCCAGCAGGGGACTAAAGGAGACCCAGTACTTC
cdr3_aa: CASRGLKETQYF

clone_size: .
d_call: .
v_call: TRBV6-5
j_call: TRBJ2-2
cdr3_length: 15
cdr3_nt: TGTGCCAGCAGTTACTCGGGCAGACCCACCGGGGAGCTGTTTTTT
cdr3_aa: CASSYSGRPTGELFF

clone_size: .
d_call: .
v_call: TRBV4-1
j_call: TRBJ2-2
cdr3_length: 14
cdr3_nt: TGCGCCAGCAGCCATCCTAGCGACACCGGGGAGCTGTTTTTT
cdr3_aa: CASSHPSDTGELFF

clone_size: .
d_call: .
v_call: TRBV28
j_call: TRBJ2-5
cdr3_length: 12
cdr3_nt: TGTGCCAGCAGTTCCGTTCAAGAGACCCAGTACTTC
cdr3_aa: CASSSVQETQYF

clone_size: .
d_call: .
v_call: TRBV18
j_call: TRBJ1-1
cdr3_length: 16
cdr3_nt: TGTGCCAGCTCCCTGGACAACTACGGAATGAACACTGAAGCTTTCTTT
cdr3_aa: CASSLDNYGMNTEAFF

clone_size: .
d_call: .
v_call: TRBV12-3/TRBV12-4
j_call: TRBJ1-2
cdr3_length: 13
cdr3_nt: TGTGCCAGCAGCAGTCTAGCTAACTATGGCTACACCTTC
cdr3_aa: CASSSLANYGYTF

clone_size: .
d_call: .
v_call: TRBV29-1
j_call: TRBJ1-2
cdr3_length: 12
cdr3_nt: TGCAGCGTCGGGAGTGGAGGGTACGGCTACACCTTC
cdr3_aa: CSVGSGGYGYTF

clone_size: .
d_call: .
v_call: TRBV29-1
j_call: TRBJ2-1
cdr3_length: 13
cdr3_nt: TGCAGCGATGAGAAGTCAGGGTTCGGTGAGCAGTTCTTC
cdr3_aa: CSDEKSGFGEQFF

clone_size: few
d_call: .
v_call: TRBV12-3/TRBV12-4
j_call: TRBJ1-1
cdr3_length: 13
cdr3_nt: TGTGCCAGCAGTTTAACTGATAACACTGAAGCTTTCTTT
cdr3_aa: CASSLTDNTEAFF

clone_size: few
d_call: .
v_call: TRBV6-6
j_call: TRBJ1-3
cdr3_length: 14
cdr3_nt: TGTGCCAGCAGCCTGGGAGGTACTGGAAACACCATATATTTT
cdr3_aa: CASSLGGTGNTIYF

clone_size: .
d_call: TRBD2
v_call: TRBV11-1
j_call: TRBJ2-1
cdr3_length: 15
cdr3_nt: TGTGCCAGCAGCTTCGGGCTAGCGGGGTACAATGAGCAGTTCTTC
cdr3_aa: CASSFGLAGYNEQFF

clone_size: .
d_call: TRBD1
v_call: TRBV2
j_call: TRBJ1-1
cdr3_length: 13
cdr3_nt: TGTGCCAGCGGGACAGCAATGAACACTGAAGCTTTCTTT
cdr3_aa: CASGTAMNTEAFF

clone_size: few
d_call: TRBD1
v_call: TRBV4-1
j_call: TRBJ1-1
cdr3_length: 15
cdr3_nt: TGCGCCAGCAGCCACCCGGACAGGATGAACACTGAAGCTTTCTTT
cdr3_aa: CASSHPDRMNTEAFF

clone_size: once
d_call: TRBD1
v_call: TRBV6-6
j_call: TRBJ1-5
cdr3_length: 16
cdr3_nt: TGTGCCAGCAGTTCTCCGGGACAGGGGGCCTATCAGCCCCAGCATTTT
cdr3_aa: CASSSPGQGAYQPQHF

clone_size: .
d_call: .
v_call: TRBV7-3
j_call: TRBJ2-3
cdr3_length: 15
cdr3_nt: TGTGCCAGCAGCTTAATCTGGGGGGGCGAGGATACGCAGTATTTT
cdr3_aa: CASSLIWGGEDTQYF

clone_size: .
d_call: TRBD1
v_call: TRBV5-1
j_call: TRBJ1-1
cdr3_length: 16
cdr3_nt: TGCGCCAGCAGCCGGGACAGGGGGCAAAGTGGGACTGAAGCTTTCTTT
cdr3_aa: CASSRDRGQSGTEAFF

clone_size: .
d_call: .
v_call: TRBV7-3
j_call: TRBJ2-6
cdr3_length: 16
cdr3_nt: TGTGCCAGCAGCTTAATTCTCGGCTCTGGGGCCAACGTCCTGACTTTC
cdr3_aa: CASSLILGSGANVLTF

clone_size: .
d_call: TRBD1
v_call: TRBV19
j_call: TRBJ1-2
cdr3_length: 12
cdr3_nt: TGTGCCAGTAGTACGACAGGGCACGGCTACACCTTC
cdr3_aa: CASSTTGHGYTF

clone_size: .
d_call: TRBD1
v_call: TRBV11-2
j_call: TRBJ2-4
cdr3_length: 15
cdr3_nt: TGTGCCAGCAGGGGACAGACTTTAGCCAAAAACATTCAGTACTTC
cdr3_aa: CASRGQTLAKNIQYF

clone_size: few
d_call: TRBD1
v_call: TRBV27
j_call: TRBJ1-4
cdr3_length: 16
cdr3_nt: TGTGCCAGCAGTTTTCGCAGGGGGCAAAAGGATGAAAAACTGTTTTTT
cdr3_aa: CASSFRRGQKDEKLFF

clone_size: .
d_call: .
v_call: TRBV19
j_call: TRBJ1-4
cdr3_length: 14
cdr3_nt: TGTGCCAGTAGTACGCCGAGGCGGAATGAAAAACTGTTTTTT
cdr3_aa: CASSTPRRNEKLFF